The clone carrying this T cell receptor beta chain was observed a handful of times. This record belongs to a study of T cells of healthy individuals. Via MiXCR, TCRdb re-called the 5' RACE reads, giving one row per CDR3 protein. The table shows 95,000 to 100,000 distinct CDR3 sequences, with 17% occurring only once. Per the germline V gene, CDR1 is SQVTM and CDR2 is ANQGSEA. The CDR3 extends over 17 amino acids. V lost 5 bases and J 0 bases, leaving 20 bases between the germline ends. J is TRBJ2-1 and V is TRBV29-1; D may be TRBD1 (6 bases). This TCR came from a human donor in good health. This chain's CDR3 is CSVSPQGRLSSYNEQFF. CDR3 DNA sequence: TGCAGCGTTAGTCCCCAGGGGCGTTTAAGCTCCTACAATGAGCAGTTCTTC.